The 7 T cell receptor beta chains below all came from one sample that was sequenced in a study of blood T cell repertoires in COVID-19. Profiling relied on immunoSEQ multiplex PCR, and the TCRdb table lists in-frame clones only, not all of them. The sample lists roughly 16,000 clones, roughly 89% seen once, with about 4.8% in the top ten. Sequencing input: peripheral blood. Receptor source: a human donor in a cohort sampled during active COVID-19.

The CDR3 reads CASSYSGEVTEAFF. CDR3 nucleotides: TGTGCCAGCAGTTACTCCGGGGAGGTCACTGAAGCTTTCTTT. The chain joins TRBV6-5 to TRBJ1-1; D not certain. CDR1 and CDR2 (germline): MNHEY, SVGAGI. The CDR3 contains 14 residues. Trimming cost V 0 bases and J 4 bases, with 9 bases left between them.

J is TRBJ2-6 and V is TRBV28; possible D gene TRBD1, 6 bases. V gave up 7 bases and J gave up 0 bases, with 10 bases separating them. The CDR3 is 15 residues long. Germline V gives CDR1 MDHEN, CDR2 SYDVKM. The DNA for the CDR3 is TGTGCCAGCACGACAGGAGGCTCTGGGGCCAACGTCCTGACTTTC. This codes for CASTTGGSGANVLTF. The complete variable domain, with remaining parts taken from reference TRBV28 and TRBJ2-6, reads DVKVTQSSRYLVKRTGEKVFLECVQDMDHENMFWYRQDPGLGLRLIYFSYDVKMKEKGDIPEGYSVSREKKERFSLILESASTNQTSMYLCASTTGGSGANVLTFGAGSRLTVL.

The V call is TRBV7-3, the J call TRBJ2-1, with 10 nucleotides matching TRBD2. CDR1 is SGHTA, CDR2 FQGTGA, per germline. With 2 bases clipped from V and 5 bases from J, the junction kept 3 bases outside the gene matches. This CDR3 is 15 amino acids long. In nucleotides, the CDR3 is TGTGCCAGCAGCTTACTAGCGGGAGCTCACAATGAGCAGTTCTTC. Translation: CASSLLAGAHNEQFF. Looking up the rest from reference TRBV7-3 and TRBJ2-1 gives the full variable domain: GAGVSQTPSNKVTEKGKYVELRCDPISGHTALYWYRQSLGQGPEFLIYFQGTGAADDSGLPNDRFFAVRPEGSVSTLKIQRTERGDSAVYLCASSLLAGAHNEQFFGPGTRLTVL.

This clone was detected a few times. V is TRBV4-2 and J is TRBJ1-4, with TRBD1 matching 9 bases. CDR3 length: 16 residues. The germline gives CDR1 LGHNA, CDR2 YNFKEQ. V gave up 1 base and J gave up 5 bases; unmatched junction bases: 5. The DNA of the CDR3 is TGTGCCAGCAGCCAAGGGGCCGGGACAGGGAATGAAAAACTGTTTTTT. This gives the protein CASSQGAGTGNEKLFF.

The chain joins TRBV7-4 to TRBJ2-1, with D tentatively TRBD2 (6 bases). Trimming shortened V by 4 bases and J by 3 bases, and 16 bases separated the two germline ends. Germline V lookup: CDR1 SGHVT, CDR2 SQSDAQ. CDR3 length: 16 amino acids. This CDR3 reads CASSSPSRRGYNEQFF. The DNA for the CDR3 is TGTGCCAGCAGCTCCCCCTCAAGGCGGGGCTACAATGAGCAGTTCTTC.

The chain couples TRBV7-2 to TRBJ2-3; TRBD1 agrees at 10 bases. Germline V gene lookup returns CDR1 SGHTA and CDR2 FQGNSA. CDR3 length: 16 residues. Germline trimming cut 6 bases from V and 3 bases from J; bases unmatched to any gene: 9. The CDR3 region has the DNA TGTGCCAGCAGTCCCCCGACAGGGGGCCCAACAGATACGCAGTATTTT. Protein: CASSPPTGGPTDTQYF.

The gene calls are TRBV20-1 and TRBJ2-2, with D possibly matching TRBD1 (6 bases). V was clipped by 5 bases and J by 6 bases, with 7 bases between them. The CDR3 has 11 amino acids. Germline V CDR1 and CDR2: DFQATT, SNEGSKA (reference sequence). As DNA, the CDR3 is TGCAGTGCTGAGGGGGCCGGGGAGCTGTTTTTT. This codes for CSAEGAGELFF.